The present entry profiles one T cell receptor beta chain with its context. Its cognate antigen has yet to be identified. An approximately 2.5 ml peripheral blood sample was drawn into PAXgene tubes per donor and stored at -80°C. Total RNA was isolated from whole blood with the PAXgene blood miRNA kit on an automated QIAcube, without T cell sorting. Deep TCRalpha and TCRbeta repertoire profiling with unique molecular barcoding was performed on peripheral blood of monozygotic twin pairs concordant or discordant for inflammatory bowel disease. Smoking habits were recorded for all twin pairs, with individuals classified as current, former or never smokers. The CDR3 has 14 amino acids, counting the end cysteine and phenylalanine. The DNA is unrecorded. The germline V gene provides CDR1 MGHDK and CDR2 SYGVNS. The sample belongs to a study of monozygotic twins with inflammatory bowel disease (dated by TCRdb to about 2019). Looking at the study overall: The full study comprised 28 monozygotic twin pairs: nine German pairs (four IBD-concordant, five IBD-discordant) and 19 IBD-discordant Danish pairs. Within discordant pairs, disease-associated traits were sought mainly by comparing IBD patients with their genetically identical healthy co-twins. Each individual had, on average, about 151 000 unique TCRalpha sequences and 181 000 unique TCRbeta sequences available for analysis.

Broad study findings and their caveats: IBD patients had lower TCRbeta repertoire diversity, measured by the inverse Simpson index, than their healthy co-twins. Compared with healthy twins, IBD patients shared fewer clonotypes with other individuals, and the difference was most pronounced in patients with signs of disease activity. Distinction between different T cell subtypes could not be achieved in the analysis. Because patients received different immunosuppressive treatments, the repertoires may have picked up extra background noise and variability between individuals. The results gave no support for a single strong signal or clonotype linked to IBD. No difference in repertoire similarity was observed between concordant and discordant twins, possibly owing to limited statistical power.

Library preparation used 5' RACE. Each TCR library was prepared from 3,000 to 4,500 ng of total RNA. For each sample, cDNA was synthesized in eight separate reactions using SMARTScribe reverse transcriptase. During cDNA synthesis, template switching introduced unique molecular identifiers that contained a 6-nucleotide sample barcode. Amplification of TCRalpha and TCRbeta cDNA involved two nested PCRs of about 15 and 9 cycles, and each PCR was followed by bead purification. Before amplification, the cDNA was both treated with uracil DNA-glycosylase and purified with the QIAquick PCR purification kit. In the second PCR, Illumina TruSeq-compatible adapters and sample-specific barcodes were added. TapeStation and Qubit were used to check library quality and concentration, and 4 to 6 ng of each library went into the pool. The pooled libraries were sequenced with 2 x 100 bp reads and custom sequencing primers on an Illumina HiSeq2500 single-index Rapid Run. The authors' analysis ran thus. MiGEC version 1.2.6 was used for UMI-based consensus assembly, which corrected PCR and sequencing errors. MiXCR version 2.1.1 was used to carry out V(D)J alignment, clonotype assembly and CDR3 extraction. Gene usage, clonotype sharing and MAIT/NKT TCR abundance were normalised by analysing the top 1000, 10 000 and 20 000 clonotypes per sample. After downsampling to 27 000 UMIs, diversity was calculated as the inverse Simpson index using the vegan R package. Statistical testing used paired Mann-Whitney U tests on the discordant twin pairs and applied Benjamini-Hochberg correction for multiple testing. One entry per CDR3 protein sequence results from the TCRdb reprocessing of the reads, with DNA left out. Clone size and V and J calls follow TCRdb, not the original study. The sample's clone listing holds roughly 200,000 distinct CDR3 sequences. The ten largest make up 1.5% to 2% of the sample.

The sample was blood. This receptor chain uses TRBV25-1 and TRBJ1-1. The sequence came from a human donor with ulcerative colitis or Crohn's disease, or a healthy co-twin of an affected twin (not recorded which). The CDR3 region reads CASSEYGVSTEAFF.